The next 20 T cell receptor beta chains were all read from a single sample in a study of human T cells and chemical hapten exposure. Time point in this sample: patch test 3, about 24 weeks after DPC sensitization. The treatment is: therapeutic diphenylcyclopropenone sensitization with weekly scalp DPC. TCRdb itself ran the RACE reads through MiXCR, one entry per CDR3 protein. The sample has about 160,000 distinct CDR3 sequences; 25% to 35% are singletons. This specimen consisted of whole blood, obtained in connection with sensitization to the hapten diphenylcyclopropenone (DPC). Receptors originate from a young woman with alopecia areata. Some clones in this sample may be carry-over from other donors' samples.

The V and J genes are TRBV29-1 and TRBJ1-2; no firm D call. The germline CDR1 and CDR2 sequences are SQVTM and ANQGSEA. The CDR3 is made up of 12 amino acids. Trimming removed 4 bases from V and 1 base from J, with 7 bases in between. CDR3 nucleotide sequence: TGCAGCGTTGCTAGCGGTAACTATGGCTACACCTTC. This translates into CSVASGNYGYTF.

This clonotype was seen more than once but under ten times. In DNA, the CDR3 is TGCAGTGCTGCCGCCCGATCTAGCGGGGACAATGAGCAGTTCTTC. The encoded protein is CSAAARSSGDNEQFF. The chain links TRBV20-1 to TRBJ2-1; TRBD2 matches 9 bases. Unmatched junction bases numbered 10, after V lost 5 bases and J lost 5 bases. There are 15 residues in the CDR3. From germline, CDR1 is DFQATT and CDR2 SNEGSKA (reference sequence).

This clonotype showed up just a few times. This sequence joins TRBV20-1 and TRBJ1-6; 7 bases match TRBD1. The CDR3 extends over 13 amino acids. V shed 6 bases, J shed 7 bases, and the junction held 6 bases outside the gene matches. Germline-derived CDR1 and CDR2 are DFQATT and SNEGSKA (reference sequence). The CDR3 loop is CSALRGQNSPLHF. The CDR3 DNA is TGCAGTGCCCTCCGGGGACAGAATTCACCCCTCCACTTT.

This clonotype occurred many times. The chain links TRBV25-1 to TRBJ2-7, with 10 positions matching TRBD2. This CDR3 is 16 amino acids long. Germline V gene data show CDR1 as MGHDK and CDR2 as SYGVNS. V was pared by 5 bases and J by 0 bases, with 7 bases of the junction left unmatched. The CDR3 is CASSKTLAGSSYEQYF. For the CDR3, the DNA is TGTGCCAGCAGTAAGACACTAGCGGGATCCTCCTACGAGCAGTACTTC.

This clonotype was detected a few times. The chain has TRBV9 and TRBJ2-5, with no clear D. This CDR3 contains 15 residues. Between the trimmed V and J ends, which lost 0 bases and 2 bases, there was a span of 11 bases. Germline V gene data show CDR1 as SGDLS and CDR2 as YYNGEE. This chain's CDR3 is CASSVEGTLQETQYF. The CDR3 DNA follows: TGTGCCAGCAGCGTAGAGGGAACCCTACAAGAGACCCAGTACTTC.

The chain couples TRBV9 to TRBJ2-5; TRBD2 might be the D (6 bases). CDR1 and CDR2 (germline): SGDLS, YYNGEE. This CDR3 is built from 15 residues. Deletions cut 4 bases from V and 5 bases from J, with 18 bases between. The CDR3 bases are TGTGCCAGCAGCTCCGGGACTGTAGGTAGGGAGACCCAGTACTTC. Its translation is CASSSGTVGRETQYF.

This chain connects TRBV6-5 to TRBJ2-7, with D possibly matching TRBD2 (6 bases). The CDR3 is 14 residues long. V shed 2 bases and J shed 10 bases, with 18 bases lying between them. Germline CDR1 MNHEY, CDR2 SVGAGI. The CDR3: CASSYRLGSGQQYF. The CDR3 DNA reads TGTGCCAGCAGTTACAGACTAGGCAGCGGGCAACAGTACTTC.

This clonotype occurred a few times. This rearrangement joins TRBV5-1 to TRBJ2-1; a weak D match, TRBD1 (5 bases). V was shortened by 1 base and J by 6 bases, with 14 bases between the two germline ends. Germline V gene lookup returns CDR1 SGHRS and CDR2 YFSETQ. The CDR3 spans 15 residues. CDR3 DNA: TGCGCCAGCAGCTTGATACCAGGGTCCATCAATGAGCAGTTCTTC. This sequence encodes CASSLIPGSINEQFF.

The J gene is TRBJ1-1, the V gene TRBV7-9; 8 bases agree with TRBD1. Germline V gene sequence: CDR1 SEHNR, CDR2 FQNEAQ (reference sequence). This CDR3 has 15 amino acids. V trimming: 3 bases; J trimming: 1 base; junction bases outside the gene matches: 4. The CDR3 sequence: CASSFYQGANTEAFF. CDR3 DNA: TGTGCCAGCAGCTTTTACCAGGGGGCGAACACTGAAGCTTTCTTT.

This clonotype has just a few counts. The gene calls are TRBV5-1 and TRBJ1-1; D possibly corresponds to TRBD1 (5 bases). Germline V gene sequence: CDR1 SGHRS, CDR2 YFSETQ. The CDR3 sequence is 14 residues long. V gave up 3 bases and J gave up 1 base, with 10 bases separating them. CDR3 DNA sequence: TGCGCCAGCAGCTGGGACGGTTCGAACACTGAAGCTTTCTTT. Its protein is CASSWDGSNTEAFF.

V gene TRBV6-6 combines with J gene TRBJ2-5; 10 nucleotides match TRBD1. The CDR3 is made up of 14 amino acids. With 3 bases clipped from V and 5 bases from J, the junction kept 3 bases outside the gene matches. Germline V lookup: CDR1 MNHNY, CDR2 SVGAGI (reference sequence). CDR3 sequence: CASSYWTGGETQYF. The DNA of the CDR3 is TGTGCCAGCAGTTATTGGACAGGGGGGGAGACCCAGTACTTC.

This clonotype was counted only a few times. This rearrangement joins TRBV7-9 to TRBJ2-2; TRBD1 agrees at 9 bases. Germline V gene sequence: CDR1 SEHNR, CDR2 FQNEAQ (reference sequence). The CDR3 length is 14 residues. V lost 3 bases to trimming and J lost 5 bases; unmatched junction nucleotides: 1. The CDR3 spells CASSLTGGTGELFF. The CDR3 DNA reads as TGTGCCAGCAGCTTGACAGGGGGTACCGGGGAGCTGTTTTTT.

The chain is built from TRBV7-9 and TRBJ1-3; D is uncertain. V was pared by 1 base and J by 8 bases, with 9 bases between. The CDR3 consists of 13 residues. In germline, CDR1 is SEHNR, CDR2 FQNEAQ (reference sequence). The CDR3 DNA sequence: TGTGCCAGCAGCTTAGATGGGGTGGACACCATATATTTT. Translated, it gives CASSLDGVDTIYF.

This clonotype is labeled medium-sized (0.01 to 0.1%). This sequence joins TRBV6-1 and TRBJ2-7; 7 bases align to TRBD2. Germline V gene data show CDR1 as MNHNS and CDR2 as SASEGT. The V gene end was trimmed by 5 bases and the J gene end by 3 bases; junction bases not matched to a gene: 1. The CDR3 has 12 residues. CDR3 nucleotide sequence: TGTGCCAGCAGTCGGGGGGACTACGAGCAGTACTTC. Residues: CASSRGDYEQYF.

The genes are TRBV10-3 and TRBJ2-7, with TRBD1 matching over 9 bases. The ends lost 5 bases at V and 2 bases at J; junction bases unmatched: 10. The germline V gene encodes CDR1 ENHRY and CDR2 SYGVKD. This CDR3 contains 16 residues. The CDR3 spells CAISPEGQGSPYEQYF. The DNA of the CDR3 is TGTGCCATCAGTCCAGAGGGACAGGGCTCTCCCTACGAGCAGTACTTC.

J is TRBJ2-5 and V is TRBV9; TRBD1 matches 8 bases. Germline-derived CDR1 and CDR2 are SGDLS and YYNGEE. The junction had 8 bases not matched to a gene; V was cut back by 6 bases and J by 1 base. CDR3 length: 15 amino acids. CDR3 sequence (DNA): TGTGCCAGCACGCCCGCTCAGGGGGCCCAAGAGACCCAGTACTTC. This sequence encodes CASTPAQGAQETQYF.

This clonotype was seen repeatedly, ten times or more. The rearrangement links TRBV7-2 to TRBJ1-2; unclear D gene. The germline V gene encodes CDR1 SGHTA and CDR2 FQGNSA. The CDR3 is 15 residues long. Trimming stripped 5 bases from V and 5 bases from J, with 18 bases between. CDR3 amino acids: CASSNVALLDYGYTF. CDR3 nucleotide sequence: TGTGCCAGCAGCAACGTCGCCCTGTTGGATTATGGCTACACCTTC. Together with reference TRBV7-2 and TRBJ1-2, the CDR3 gives the full variable domain: GAGVSQSPSNKVTEKGKDVELRCDPISGHTALYWYRQSLGQGLEFLIYFQGNSAPDKSGLPSDRFSAERTGGSVSTLTIQRTQQEDSAVYLCASSNVALLDYGYTFGSGTRLTVV.

The chain has TRBV9 and TRBJ2-1, with 9 bases fitting TRBD2. The CDR3 consists of 14 residues. The V gene's germline CDR1 is SGDLS and CDR2 YYNGEE. V gave up 4 bases and J gave up 8 bases; unmatched junction bases: 7. The CDR3 spells CASSPRTSEYEQFF. CDR3 sequence (DNA): TGTGCCAGCAGCCCCAGGACTAGCGAGTATGAGCAGTTCTTC.

This clonotype has more than one count but fewer than ten. At one end the junction does not follow the germline gene, possibly because of a read error. This rearrangement joins TRBV3-1 to TRBJ2-2; D possibly corresponds to TRBD2 (6 bases). The V gene's germline CDR1 is LGHDT and CDR2 YNNKEL (reference sequence). CDR3 length equals 13 residues. CDR3 in amino acids: CASSREPTGERVF. The CDR3 nucleotides read TGTGCCAGCAGCCGAGAGCCCACCGGGGAGCGGGTTTTT.

The chain uses TRBV7-8 and TRBJ2-1, with D perhaps matching TRBD2 (5 bases). V gave up 1 base and J gave up 4 bases, with 11 bases separating them. From germline, CDR1 is SGHVS and CDR2 FQNEAQ. The CDR3 loop spans 15 amino acids. The CDR3, as DNA: TGTGCCAGCAGCTTAGAGGACTCTAGGTACAATGAGCAGTTCTTC. As protein: CASSLEDSRYNEQFF. Combining the CDR3 with reference TRBV7-8 and TRBJ2-1 gives the whole variable domain GAGVSQSPRYKVAKRGQDVALRCDPISGHVSLFWYQQALGQGPEFLTYFQNEAQLDKSGLPSDRFFAERPEGSVSTLKIQRTQQEDSAVYLCASSLEDSRYNEQFFGPGTRLTVL.